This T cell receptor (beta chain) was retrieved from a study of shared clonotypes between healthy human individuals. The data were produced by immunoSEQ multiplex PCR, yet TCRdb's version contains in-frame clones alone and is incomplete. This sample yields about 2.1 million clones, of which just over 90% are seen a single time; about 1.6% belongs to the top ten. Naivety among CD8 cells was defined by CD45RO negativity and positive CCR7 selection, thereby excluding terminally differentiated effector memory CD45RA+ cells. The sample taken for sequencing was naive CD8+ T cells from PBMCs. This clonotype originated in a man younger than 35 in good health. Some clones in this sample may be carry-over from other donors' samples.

DNA for the CDR3: TGTGCCAGCAGACCTGTACAGGGGGAGTTACGATCCCAGTACTTC. Its protein product is CASRPVQGELRSQYF. J is TRBJ2-7 and V is TRBV6-5, with 8 positions matching TRBD1. The V segment lost 6 bases and the J segment 10 bases; nucleotides outside the gene matches: 17. CDR1 and CDR2 (germline): MNHEY, SVGAGI. This CDR3 has 15 amino acids.